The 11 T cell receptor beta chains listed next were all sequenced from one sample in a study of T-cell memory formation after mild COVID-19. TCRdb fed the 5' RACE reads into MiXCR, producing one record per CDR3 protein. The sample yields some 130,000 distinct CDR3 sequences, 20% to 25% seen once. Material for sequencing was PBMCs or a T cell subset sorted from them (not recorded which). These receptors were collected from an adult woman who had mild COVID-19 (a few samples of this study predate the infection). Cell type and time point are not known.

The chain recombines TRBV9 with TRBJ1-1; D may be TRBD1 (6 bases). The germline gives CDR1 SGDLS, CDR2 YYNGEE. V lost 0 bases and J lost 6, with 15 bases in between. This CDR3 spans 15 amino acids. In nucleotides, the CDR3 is TGTGCCAGCAGCGTAGAGGGGGTTTGGGACGCTGAAGCTTTCTTT. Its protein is CASSVEGVWDAEAFF. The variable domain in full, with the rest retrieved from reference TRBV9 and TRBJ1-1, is DSGVTQTPKHLITATGQRVTLRCSPRSGDLSVYWYQQSLDQGLQFLIQYYNGEERAKGNILERFSAQQFPDLHSELNLSSLELGDSALYFCASSVEGVWDAEAFFGQGTRLTVV.

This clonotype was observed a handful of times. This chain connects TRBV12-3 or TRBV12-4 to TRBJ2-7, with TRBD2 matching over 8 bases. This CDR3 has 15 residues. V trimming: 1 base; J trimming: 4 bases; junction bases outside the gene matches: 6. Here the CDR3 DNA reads TGTGCCAGCAGTTTAGACCCGGGAGGGCGGTACGAGCAGTACTTC. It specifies CASSLDPGGRYEQYF.

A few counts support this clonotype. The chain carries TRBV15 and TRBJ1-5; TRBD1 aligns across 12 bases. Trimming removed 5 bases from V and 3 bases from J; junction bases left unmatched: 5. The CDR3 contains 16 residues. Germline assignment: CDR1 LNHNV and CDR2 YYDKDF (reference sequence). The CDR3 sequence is CATSRDRGLVNQPQHF. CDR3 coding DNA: TGTGCCACCAGCCGGGACAGGGGGCTTGTCAATCAGCCCCAGCATTTT.

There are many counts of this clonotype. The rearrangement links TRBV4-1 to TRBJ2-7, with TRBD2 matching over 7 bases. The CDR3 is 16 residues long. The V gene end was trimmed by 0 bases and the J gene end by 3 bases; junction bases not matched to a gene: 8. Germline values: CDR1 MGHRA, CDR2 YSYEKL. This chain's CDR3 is CASSQDWGGVIYEQYF. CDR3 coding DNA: TGCGCCAGCAGCCAAGACTGGGGAGGGGTAATCTACGAGCAGTACTTC.

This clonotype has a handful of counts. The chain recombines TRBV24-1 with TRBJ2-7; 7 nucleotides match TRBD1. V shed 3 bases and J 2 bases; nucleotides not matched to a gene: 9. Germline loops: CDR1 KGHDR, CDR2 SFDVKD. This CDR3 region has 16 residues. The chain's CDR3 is CATSDPRRDSPYEQYF. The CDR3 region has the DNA TGTGCCACCAGTGATCCACGACGGGACAGCCCCTACGAGCAGTACTTC.

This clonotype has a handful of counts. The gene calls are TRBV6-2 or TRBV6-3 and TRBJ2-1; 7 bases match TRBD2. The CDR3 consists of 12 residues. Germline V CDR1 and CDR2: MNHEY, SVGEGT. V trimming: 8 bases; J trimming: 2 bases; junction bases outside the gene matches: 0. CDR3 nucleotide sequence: TGTGCCAGCGGGGGGGCCTACAATGAGCAGTTCTTC. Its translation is CASGGAYNEQFF.

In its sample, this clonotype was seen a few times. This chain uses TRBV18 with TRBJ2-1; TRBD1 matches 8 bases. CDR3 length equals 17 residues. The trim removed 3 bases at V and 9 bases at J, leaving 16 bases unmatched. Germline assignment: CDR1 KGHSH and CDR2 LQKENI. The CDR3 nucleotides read TGTGCCAGCTCACCGGGAATAGACAGGGGAAGCGTCCTTGAGCAGTTCTTC. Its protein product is CASSPGIDRGSVLEQFF.

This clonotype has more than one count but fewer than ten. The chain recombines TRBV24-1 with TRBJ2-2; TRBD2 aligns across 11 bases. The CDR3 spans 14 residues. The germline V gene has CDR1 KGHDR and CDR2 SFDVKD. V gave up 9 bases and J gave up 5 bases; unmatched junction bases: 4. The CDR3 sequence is CATRGLADTGELFF. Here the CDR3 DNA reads TGTGCCACCCGGGGACTAGCGGATACCGGGGAGCTGTTTTTT.

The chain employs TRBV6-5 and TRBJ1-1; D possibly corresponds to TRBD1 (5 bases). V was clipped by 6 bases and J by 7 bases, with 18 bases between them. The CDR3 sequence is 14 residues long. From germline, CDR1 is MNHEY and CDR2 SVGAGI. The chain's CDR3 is CASSMGGSHNEAFF. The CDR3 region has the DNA TGTGCCAGCAGCATGGGGGGAAGTCACAATGAAGCTTTCTTT.

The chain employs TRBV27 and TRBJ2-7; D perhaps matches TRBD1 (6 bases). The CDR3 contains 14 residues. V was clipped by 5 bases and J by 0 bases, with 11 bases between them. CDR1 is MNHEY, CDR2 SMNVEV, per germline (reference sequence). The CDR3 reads CASSPRTASYEQYF. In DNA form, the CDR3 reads TGTGCCAGCAGTCCACGGACAGCCTCCTACGAGCAGTACTTC.

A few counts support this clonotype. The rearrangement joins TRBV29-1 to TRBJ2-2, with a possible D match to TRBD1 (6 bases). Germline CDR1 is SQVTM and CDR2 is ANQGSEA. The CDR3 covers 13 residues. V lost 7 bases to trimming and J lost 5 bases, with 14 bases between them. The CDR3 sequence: CSGAFTGTGELFF. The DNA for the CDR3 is TGCAGCGGAGCCTTTACAGGGACCGGGGAGCTGTTTTTT.